This T cell receptor (beta chain) derives from a study of post-analysis software for immune sequencing data. Study overall: The cohort encompassed relapsing-remitting, secondary progressive and progressive-relapsing multiple sclerosis disease courses. Study-level findings and limits: Comparison with controls showed significantly lower normalized Chao1 diversity in multiple sclerosis patients. Five TRBV segments, including TRBV5-6, TRBV5-1 and TRBV20-1, were more frequent in patients than controls.

There are 15 residues in the CDR3. Germline V lookup: CDR1 MNHEY, CDR2 SVGAGI. Trimming removed 2 bases at V and 6 bases at J, with 16 bases between. Details on this clonotype: Its antigen is undetermined.

TCR beta cDNA libraries had unique molecular identifiers. T cells numbering roughly 0.9 to 10 million yielded cDNA molecules that totaled roughly 500,000. TCRdb independently ran MiXCR on the PCR reads; one entry per CDR3 protein. Of roughly 600,000 distinct CDR3 sequences detected, roughly 45% appear once; the ten largest clones hold about 1.5%. The TCR originated in a girl between 5 and 17 years old with multiple sclerosis. This sequence joins TRBV6-5 and TRBJ1-2; perhaps TRBD1 as D (6 bases). The sample comprised blood. The CDR3 is CASSYRGARDNGYTF. In DNA form, the CDR3 reads TGTGCCAGCAGTTACAGGGGGGCGCGGGACAATGGCTACACCTTC.